The rows below give T cell receptor beta chains drawn from one sample of a study of T cell responses to AZD1222 COVID-19 vaccine. The repertoire was sequenced with immunoSEQ multiplex PCR; TCRdb's copy has only in-frame clones and lacks some. The data contain about 110,000 clones, 85% to 95% of them singletons. Here the sequenced sample was peripheral blood, taken on day 0 of AZD1222 vaccination. The receptors shown here come from an adult in good health. The CDR3 runs from the conserved cysteine through the conserved F or W. D genes are given only for firm matches. The size field is filled for only some rows; it gives once, few, many or a size class.

V gene	D gene	J gene	clone size	CDR3 protein	CDR3 DNA
TRBV7-8	TRBD1	TRBJ1-1	-	CASSFGQGEAFF	TGTGCCAGCAGCTTCGGACAGGGTGAAGCTTTCTTT
TRBV6-2/TRBV6-3	-	TRBJ1-2	-	CASSYQGYGYTF	TGTGCCAGCAGTTACCAGGGATACGGCTACACCTTC
TRBV19	-	TRBJ1-4	-	CASSSGTPPEKLFF	TGTGCCAGTAGCAGCGGGACACCACCAGAAAAACTGTTTTTT
TRBV7-9	-	TRBJ2-2	-	CASSLRGDQQTNTGELFF	TGTGCCAGCAGCTTACGCGGGGACCAACAAACGAACACCGGGGAGCTGTTTTTT
TRBV28	-	TRBJ1-2	-	CASTRRTWVEGYTF	TGTGCCAGCACCAGAAGGACGTGGGTGGAGGGCTACACCTTC
TRBV5-1	-	TRBJ2-6	-	CASSLQGLGANVLTF	TGCGCCAGCAGCTTACAGGGACTTGGGGCCAACGTCCTGACTTTC
TRBV15	TRBD1	TRBJ1-1	-	CATSKQGAIKNTEAFF	TGTGCCACCAGTAAACAGGGGGCGATTAAGAACACTGAAGCTTTCTTT
TRBV5-1	-	TRBJ1-2	once	CASSPGRDYGYTF	TGCGCCAGCAGCCCGGGACGAGACTATGGCTACACCTTC
TRBV13	TRBD2	TRBJ2-7	-	CASSSTSGAYEQYF	TGTGCCAGCAGCTCGACTAGCGGGGCATACGAGCAGTACTTC
TRBV27	TRBD2	TRBJ2-1	-	CATQRGGSYNEQFF	TGTGCCACCCAGCGGGGGGGCTCCTACAATGAGCAGTTCTTC
TRBV11-2	-	TRBJ1-2	-	CASSTGWVYGYTF	TGTGCCAGCAGCACGGGATGGGTCTATGGCTACACCTTC
TRBV27	-	TRBJ1-1	-	CASSLVERTEAFF	TGTGCCAGCAGTTTAGTCGAGCGAACTGAAGCTTTCTTT
TRBV11-1	-	TRBJ2-2	few	CASSLAGLHTGELFF	TGTGCCAGCAGCTTAGCGGGACTCCACACCGGGGAGCTGTTTTTT
TRBV28	TRBD1	TRBJ1-2	-	CASSLGDRGYGYTF	TGTGCCAGCAGTTTAGGGGACAGGGGCTATGGCTACACCTTC
TRBV4-1	TRBD1	TRBJ1-3	-	CASSPNTGGSGNTIYF	TGCGCCAGCAGCCCGAATACAGGGGGCTCTGGAAACACCATATATTTT
TRBV6-1	TRBD1	TRBJ1-6	-	CASSEGQIYNSPLHF	TGTGCCAGCAGTGAGGGACAGATCTATAATTCACCCCTCCACTTT
TRBV9	-	TRBJ1-1	once	CASSVVPGLSTEAFF	TGTGCCAGCAGCGTAGTTCCAGGGTTGAGCACTGAAGCTTTCTTT
TRBV29-1	-	TRBJ2-7	-	CSVEGDSYEQYF	TGCAGCGTTGAAGGCGACTCCTACGAGCAGTACTTC
TRBV21-1	-	TRBJ1-2	-	CAGYFRHTF	TGTGCCGGCTACTTTCGCCACACCTTC
TRBV6-5	-	TRBJ1-4	-	CASSRPGSREKLFF	TGTGCCAGCAGCCGCCCGGGGAGTAGAGAAAAACTGTTTTTT
TRBV27	-	TRBJ1-2	-	CASSPQTASGYTF	TGTGCCAGCAGTCCCCAGACGGCCTCCGGCTACACCTTC
TRBV7-3	-	TRBJ1-3	-	CASSPRPNTIYF	TGTGCCAGCAGCCCCCGCCCAAACACCATATATTTT
TRBV11-1	TRBD2	TRBJ2-5	-	CASSFGGEETQYF	TGTGCCAGCAGCTTTGGGGGGGAAGAGACCCAGTACTTC
TRBV28	TRBD1	TRBJ1-6	-	CASSTRTGPFSPLHF	TGTGCCAGCAGTACCCGGACAGGGCCCTTTTCACCCCTCCACTTT
TRBV4-2	TRBD2	TRBJ2-7	few	CASSQASGMSSYEQYF	TGTGCCAGCAGCCAAGCCAGCGGGATGAGCTCCTACGAGCAGTACTTC
TRBV7-9	-	TRBJ1-4	-	CASSLAGLTEKLFF	TGTGCCAGCAGCTTAGCGGGACTGACTGAAAAACTGTTTTTT
TRBV5-6	-	TRBJ1-4	-	CASSLLTVGEKLFF	TGTGCCAGCAGCCTACTCACAGTAGGCGAAAAACTGTTTTTT
TRBV7-8	TRBD1	TRBJ1-2	-	CASSLAGTGVPSAGYTF	TGTGCCAGCAGCTTAGCGGGGACAGGGGTCCCTTCGGCTGGCTACACCTTC
TRBV10-2	-	TRBJ1-2	-	CASKTGKLAIGYTF	TGCGCCAGCAAGACCGGGAAGTTAGCGATTGGCTACACCTTC
TRBV7-3	-	TRBJ2-7	-	CASSPTGRTYEQYF	TGTGCCAGCAGCCCGACAGGGAGGACCTACGAGCAGTACTTC
TRBV28	-	TRBJ1-2	-	CASSLRYGYTF	TGTGCCAGCAGTTTACGCTATGGCTACACCTTC
TRBV9	-	TRBJ1-5	-	CASSVGGGNQPQHF	TGTGCCAGCAGCGTAGGGGGGGGCAATCAGCCCCAGCATTTT
TRBV30	TRBD2	TRBJ2-1	-	CAWSSGGPNEQFF	TGTGCCTGGAGTAGCGGGGGTCCCAATGAGCAGTTCTTC